This T cell receptor (beta chain) was retrieved from a study of cytomegalovirus exposure and HLA in healthy donors. This PCR relied on a set of 60 Vbeta primers and 13 Jbeta primers. The protocol was immunoSEQ multiplex PCR, while the TCRdb copy is restricted to in-frame clones and leaves out a portion. Of under 110,000 clones listed, 76% are singletons. The sample taken for sequencing was PBMCs. The sequence was obtained from a middle-aged man in good health and CMV-seronegative.

The CDR3 loop reads CASTPTEDQPQHF. The CDR3 DNA follows: TGTGCCAGCACCCCGACAGAAGATCAGCCCCAGCATTTT. V usage is TRBV6-1 and J usage is TRBJ1-5, with D tentatively TRBD1 (5 bases). Germline CDR1 is MNHNS and CDR2 is SASEGT. Trimming left V 7 bases short and J 5 bases short, with 12 bases between. The CDR3 runs 13 residues.